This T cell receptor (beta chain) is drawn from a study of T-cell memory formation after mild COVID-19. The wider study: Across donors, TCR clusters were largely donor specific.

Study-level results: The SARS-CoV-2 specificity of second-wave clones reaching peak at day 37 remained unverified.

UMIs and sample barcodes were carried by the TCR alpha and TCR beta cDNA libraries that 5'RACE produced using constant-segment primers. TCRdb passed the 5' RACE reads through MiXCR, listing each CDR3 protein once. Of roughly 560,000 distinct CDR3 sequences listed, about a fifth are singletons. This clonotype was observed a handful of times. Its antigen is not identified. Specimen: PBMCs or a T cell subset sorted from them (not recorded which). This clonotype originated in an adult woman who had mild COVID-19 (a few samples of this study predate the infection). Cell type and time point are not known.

The CDR3 coding sequence is TGCGCCAGCAGCCACTTCGACAGGAAAAGCACAGATACGCAGTATTTT. This codes for CASSHFDRKSTDTQYF. The chain has TRBV4-3 and TRBJ2-3; D is possibly TRBD1 (6 bases). CDR1 is LGHNA, CDR2 YSLEER, per germline. CDR3 length: 16 residues. Trimming took off 3 bases at V and 0 bases at J, with 13 bases between the two ends.